One and the same sample provided the 29 T cell receptor beta chains below, sequenced in a study of CD8 T cells in ankylosing spondylitis. TCRdb re-analysed the 5' RACE reads in MiXCR, keeping a single row per CDR3 protein. The data show 180,000 or so distinct CDR3 sequences, around 10% seen once. The material sequenced was blood, either unsorted or a sorted T cell fraction (not recorded which). All receptors derive from a male donor with ankylosing spondylitis or in good health (not recorded which).

This clonotype has at least ten counts. CDR3 sequence: CATSGSIEGTEAFF. As DNA, the CDR3 is TGTGCCACCAGTGGTTCTATCGAGGGGACTGAAGCTTTCTTT. The V gene is TRBV24-1, the J gene TRBJ1-1, with D perhaps matching TRBD1 (5 bases). The V gene's germline CDR1 is KGHDR and CDR2 SFDVKD. V lost 5 bases and J 5 bases, leaving 14 bases between the germline ends. This CDR3 contains 14 residues.

This clonotype was detected many times. The V and J genes are TRBV5-1 and TRBJ2-2, with 9 bases identical to TRBD2. CDR3 length: 16 residues. Germline trimming cut 0 bases from V and 3 bases from J; bases unmatched to any gene: 3. Germline V gene data show CDR1 as SGHRS and CDR2 as YFSETQ. CDR3 sequence (DNA): TGCGCCAGCAGCTTGGAGAGCGGGAGGTACACCGGGGAGCTGTTTTTT. Protein sequence: CASSLESGRYTGELFF.

This chain connects TRBV7-9 to TRBJ2-7; 8 positions agree with TRBD1. V lost 2 bases, J lost 6 bases, and 6 bases stayed unmatched. From germline, CDR1 is SEHNR and CDR2 FQNEAQ (reference sequence). CDR3 length equals 14 residues. The CDR3 reads CASSLQGAVGEQYF. Here the CDR3 DNA reads TGTGCCAGCAGCTTACAGGGGGCGGTCGGCGAGCAGTACTTC.

The chain links TRBV4-1 to TRBJ1-1; D unresolved. This CDR3 comprises 14 residues. Between the trimmed V and J ends, which lost 5 bases and 6 bases, there was a span of 16 bases. The germline V gene has CDR1 MGHRA and CDR2 YSYEKL. The CDR3 coding sequence is TGCGCCAGCAGCGCTCTAGTAGAGGGCGCTGAAGCTTTCTTT. Its protein is CASSALVEGAEAFF.

This clonotype was observed at least ten times. The rearrangement links TRBV7-6 to TRBJ2-3; 8 bases map to TRBD1. CDR1 and CDR2 (germline): SGHVS, FNYEAQ. The CDR3 is 13 amino acids. Trimming removed 4 bases from V and 7 bases from J; junction bases left unmatched: 4. CDR3 in DNA: TGTGCCAGCAGCTCAACAGGGGGAAATACGCAGTATTTT. Amino acids: CASSSTGGNTQYF.

At least ten counts were recorded for this clonotype. Written as DNA, the CDR3 is TGCAGCGTCTACCTGACAGGGTCCAAAAACATTCAGTACTTC. It encodes CSVYLTGSKNIQYF. The chain couples TRBV29-1 to TRBJ2-4; 7 bases are a match to TRBD1. The J segment lost 2 bases and the V segment lost 6 bases, leaving 7 bases of the junction unmatched. Germline V gene sequence: CDR1 SQVTM, CDR2 ANQGSEA. The CDR3 consists of 14 residues.

This clonotype was seen repeatedly, ten times or more. This chain connects TRBV6-1 to TRBJ1-1; the D is unclear. V lost 3 bases and J 10 bases, leaving 12 bases between the germline ends. The CDR3 has 12 residues. Looked up from germline, CDR1 is MNHNS and CDR2 is SASEGT. The CDR3 is CASSDPGPSAFF. The CDR3 nucleotides read TGTGCCAGCAGTGACCCCGGGCCGTCAGCTTTCTTT.

This clonotype was found a few times. The chain is built from TRBV18 and TRBJ2-7, with D perhaps TRBD2 (6 bases). Trimming pared 4 bases from V and 7 bases from J, leaving 20 bases between. CDR3 size: 15 residues. Germline-derived CDR1 and CDR2 are KGHSH and LQKENI. The CDR3 DNA sequence: TGTGCCAGCTCACAATCTCGGGGGTCGGCGCGGGAGCAGTACTTC. This encodes CASSQSRGSAREQYF.

The V call is TRBV7-2, the J call TRBJ2-7; D possibly corresponds to TRBD1 (5 bases). Germline V gene data show CDR1 as SGHTA and CDR2 as FQGNSA. CDR3 length equals 14 residues. Trimming took off 1 base at V and 3 bases at J, with 10 bases between the two ends. CDR3 sequence: CASSLVDKSYEQYF. The DNA of the CDR3 is TGTGCCAGCAGCTTAGTGGACAAGAGCTACGAGCAGTACTTC.

This clonotype was recorded a few times. The chain has TRBV7-8 and TRBJ2-2; perhaps TRBD1 as D (7 bases). V dropped 2 bases and J dropped 7 bases, with 14 bases sitting between them. Germline CDR1 reads SGHVS; CDR2 reads FQNEAQ. The CDR3 is 15 amino acids. The CDR3 loop reads CASSLYVQGGGELFF. CDR3 nucleotides: TGTGCCAGCAGCTTATACGTGCAGGGGGGCGGGGAGCTGTTTTTT.

This clonotype was found many times. This chain links TRBV5-1 with TRBJ1-1; the D is unclear. The V gene lost 3 bases and the J gene lost 1 base, with 7 bases spanning the gap. In germline, CDR1 is SGHRS, CDR2 YFSETQ. The CDR3 totals 13 residues. For the CDR3, the DNA is TGCGCCAGCAGCTGGGCGGGGAACACTGAAGCTTTCTTT. Translating gives CASSWAGNTEAFF.

V is TRBV27 and J is TRBJ2-6; tentatively, D is TRBD1 (6 bases). Germline V lookup: CDR1 MNHEY, CDR2 SMNVEV (reference sequence). Trimming cost V 6 bases and J 2 bases, with 11 bases left between them. The CDR3 loop spans 15 amino acids. CDR3 sequence reads: CASSSRGTGANVLTF. CDR3 DNA sequence: TGTGCCAGCAGCTCCAGGGGAACTGGGGCCAACGTCCTGACTTTC.

The table lists this clonotype with many counts. The genes are TRBV29-1 and TRBJ2-1; D is unclear. V was shortened by 5 bases and J by 0 bases, with 5 bases between the two germline ends. This CDR3 is 12 amino acids long. CDR1 and CDR2 from the germline V gene are SQVTM and ANQGSEA. CDR3 coding DNA: TGCAGCGTTAAACTCTCCTACAATGAGCAGTTCTTC. Protein sequence: CSVKLSYNEQFF.

This clonotype was counted ten times or more. The chain carries TRBV5-1 and TRBJ2-7; D gene uncertain. Trimming removed 5 bases at V and 0 bases at J, with 12 bases between. CDR1 is SGHRS, CDR2 YFSETQ, per germline. This CDR3 spans 14 amino acids. The CDR3 DNA follows: TGCGCCAGCAGTCGCGACCGGAGCTCCTACGAGCAGTACTTC. Translating it yields CASSRDRSSYEQYF.

This clonotype was counted between two and nine times. The chain links TRBV28 to TRBJ2-1; 10 bases agree with TRBD2. The ends lost 6 bases at V and 0 bases at J; junction bases unmatched: 17. Germline V CDR1 and CDR2: MDHEN, SYDVKM. The CDR3 is made up of 20 amino acids. The CDR3 nucleotides are TGTGCCAGCAGCCAGTTCATATCTTATTCTAGCGGGAGCTCCTACAATGAGCAGTTCTTC. Translated: CASSQFISYSSGSSYNEQFF.

The chain carries TRBV19 and TRBJ2-1, with a possible D match to TRBD1 (6 bases). Germline V lookup: CDR1 LNHDA, CDR2 SQIVND (reference sequence). V lost 5 bases and J lost 5, with 13 bases in between. This CDR3 has 14 amino acids. CDR3 protein: CASSVWGLDNEQFF. CDR3 bases: TGTGCCAGTAGTGTCTGGGGGCTCGACAATGAGCAGTTCTTC. The entire variable domain, with the rest obtained from reference TRBV19 and TRBJ2-1, is as follows: DGGITQSPKYLFRKEGQNVTLSCEQNLNHDAMYWYRQDPGQGLRLIYYSQIVNDFQKGDIAEGYSVSREKKESFPLTVTSAQKNPTAFYLCASSVWGLDNEQFFGPGTRLTVL.

The table lists this clonotype with many counts. The DNA of the CDR3 is TGCGCCAGCAGTGAGGGAGGCGGCAGGGGGTACACAGATACGCAGTATTTT. Amino acid sequence: CASSEGGGRGYTDTQYF. The chain joins TRBV10-2 to TRBJ2-3, with 7 bases matching TRBD1. Losses at the gene ends were 2 bases for V and 2 bases for J; bases not matched to a gene: 10. Germline values: CDR1 WSHSY, CDR2 SAAADI. CDR3 length: 17 amino acids.

This clonotype was observed a few times. The genes are TRBV6-5 and TRBJ1-3; no firm D call. CDR3 length: 11 amino acids. Between the trimmed V and J ends, which lost 4 bases and 6 bases, there was a span of 4 bases. Germline CDR1 is MNHEY and CDR2 is SVGAGI. The DNA of the CDR3 is TGTGCCAGCAGTTCAGTAAACACCATATATTTT. Its translation: CASSSVNTIYF.

This clonotype was detected ten times or more. This chain joins TRBV12-3 or TRBV12-4 and TRBJ1-1; possibly TRBD1 for D (5 bases). The CDR3 sequence is 13 residues long. Trimming pared 10 bases from V and 0 bases from J, leaving 12 bases between. The CDR3 loop reads CATATDVNTEAFF. In DNA, the CDR3 is TGTGCCACCGCGACAGATGTGAACACTGAAGCTTTCTTT.

This clonotype was seen repeatedly, ten times or more. V and J are TRBV9 and TRBJ1-4, with 7 bases lining up with TRBD1. V was pared by 4 bases and J by 6 bases, with 12 bases of the junction left unmatched. The CDR3 has 16 residues. Germline CDR1 is SGDLS and CDR2 is YYNGEE. The CDR3 coding sequence is TGTGCCAGCAGCAAGACCCTCGGGACAGCAGATGAAAAACTGTTTTTT. This sequence encodes CASSKTLGTADEKLFF.

This clonotype was seen ten or more times. J is TRBJ2-3 and V is TRBV12-3 or TRBV12-4; 7 bases map to TRBD1. The CDR3 spans 14 residues. The junction had 2 bases not matched to a gene; V was cut back by 5 bases and J by 0 bases. The CDR3 spells CASSPDRSTDTQYF. The CDR3 region has the DNA TGTGCCAGCAGTCCGGACAGGAGCACAGATACGCAGTATTTT.

This clonotype has more than one count but fewer than ten. This chain connects TRBV28 to TRBJ2-7, with 9 bases aligning to TRBD1. This CDR3 contains 14 residues. J lost 6 bases, V lost 6 bases, and 9 bases had no gene match. Germline CDR1 reads MDHEN; CDR2 reads SYDVKM. The DNA of the CDR3 is TGTGCCAGCAGACGGACAGGGGAAAGCGCCGAGCAGTACTTC. The encoded protein is CASRRTGESAEQYF.

Many counts were recorded for this clonotype. This rearrangement joins TRBV10-3 to TRBJ1-3, with D tentatively TRBD1 (5 bases). CDR3 length equals 15 residues. Deletions cut 11 bases from V and 0 bases from J, with 17 bases between. Looked up from germline, CDR1 is ENHRY and CDR2 is SYGVKD. CDR3 nucleotide sequence: TGTGCCGCGTTTCAGGGACTTGACTCTGGAAACACCATATATTTT. As protein: CAAFQGLDSGNTIYF.

In the case of this clonotype: The germline gene is not matched at one end of the junction; a read error may be the cause. The V and J genes are TRBV5-1 and TRBJ2-4, with a possible D match to TRBD1 (6 bases). The V gene's germline CDR1 is SGHRS and CDR2 YFSETQ. This CDR3 spans 17 amino acids. The CDR3 sequence: CASSLGDGQIAKNIEYF. The CDR3 bases are TGCGCCAGCAGCTTAGGGGACGGACAGATAGCCAAAAACATTGAGTACTTC.

Many counts were recorded for this clonotype. The rearrangement uses TRBV27 and TRBJ2-1; possibly TRBD2 for D (6 bases). Trimming left V 4 bases short and J 5 bases short, with 18 bases between. The CDR3 totals 16 residues. Germline CDR1 MNHEY, CDR2 SMNVEV (reference sequence). CDR3 coding DNA: TGTGCCAGCAGTTCCCCTTGGGCGGGGCGGGACAATGAGCAGTTCTTC. Protein product: CASSSPWAGRDNEQFF.

To note about this clonotype: One end of the junction is discordant with germline, which a read error may explain. V gene TRBV7-2 combines with J gene TRBJ2-1; D possibly corresponds to TRBD1 (5 bases). Germline V gene sequence: CDR1 SGHTA, CDR2 FQGNSA. CDR3 length: 15 amino acids. DNA of the CDR3: TGTGCCAGCAGTTTAGCCCAGGGTACCTACAATGAGCAGTTCTTC. It codes for CASSLAQGTYNEQFF.

This clonotype was counted many times. The chain uses TRBV2 and TRBJ2-3; unclear D gene. The CDR3 is made up of 13 amino acids. Trimming cost V 7 bases and J 2 bases, with 10 bases left between them. Germline V gene data show CDR1 as SNHLY and CDR2 as FYNNEI. DNA of the CDR3: TGTGCCAGCAAGGTACTATCCACAGATACGCAGTATTTT. It yields the protein CASKVLSTDTQYF.

This rearrangement joins TRBV7-8 to TRBJ2-2; TRBD2 agrees at 8 bases. The CDR3 runs to 15 residues. V lost 5 bases, J lost 7 bases, and 9 bases stayed unmatched. Germline loops: CDR1 SGHVS, CDR2 FQNEAQ. The CDR3 DNA reads as TGTGCCAGCAGCGGGGGGCGGAGCGGGGGCGGGGAGCTGTTTTTT. It specifies CASSGGRSGGGELFF. The full variable domain, rest sourced from reference TRBV7-8 and TRBJ2-2, is GAGVSQSPRYKVAKRGQDVALRCDPISGHVSLFWYQQALGQGPEFLTYFQNEAQLDKSGLPSDRFFAERPEGSVSTLKIQRTQQEDSAVYLCASSGGRSGGGELFFGEGSRLTVL.

The V gene is TRBV11-2, the J gene TRBJ2-7; TRBD1 might be the D (5 bases). The length of the CDR3 is 15 residues. Trimming removed 3 bases from V and 4 bases from J, with 16 bases in between. The V gene's germline CDR1 is SGHAT and CDR2 FQNNGV. The CDR3 reads CASSLDGTGRYEQYF. CDR3 coding DNA: TGTGCCAGCAGCTTGGATGGTACAGGTCGATACGAGCAGTACTTC. Drawing the rest from reference TRBV11-2 and TRBJ2-7, the complete variable domain is EAGVAQSPRYKIIEKRQSVAFWCNPISGHATLYWYQQILGQGPKLLIQFQNNGVVDDSQLPKDRFSAERLKGVDSTLKIQPAKLEDSAVYLCASSLDGTGRYEQYFGPGTRLTVT.